The 7 T cell receptor beta chains below all came from one sample that was sequenced in a study of CDR3 diversity in severe acne (dated by TCRdb to about 2019). Library generation was performed with PCR. The reads were generated on an Illumina HiSeq 2000. TCRdb reprocessed the public reads (quality trimming at Q25 with fastp, clone calling with MiXCR) and kept in-frame beta chains. CDR3 protein duplicates are merged, each entry listing the most common genes and DNA. A total of around 91,000 distinct CDR3 sequences appear in this sample, around 49% of them only once. Around 15% of the sample is taken by the ten largest. The sequencing sample was made of blood. These TCRs come from a male donor in good health, without acne.

CDR3 region: CASSLVAGTGVGEQYF. CDR3 nucleotides: TGTGCCAGCAGCTTAGTAGCCGGGACAGGGGTAGGCGAGCAGTACTTC. The J gene is TRBJ2-7, the V gene TRBV7-9; TRBD1 matches at 10 bases. Germline V CDR1 and CDR2: SEHNR, FQNEAQ (reference sequence). CDR3 length: 16 residues. V lost 1 base, J lost 6 bases, and 9 bases stayed unmatched.

This chain connects TRBV19 to TRBJ1-1, with 9 positions matching TRBD1. CDR1 is LNHDA and CDR2 is SQIVND in the germline V gene (reference sequence). The CDR3 is 17 amino acids. Trimming removed 3 bases from V and 0 bases from J; junction bases left unmatched: 8. Written as DNA, the CDR3 is TGTGCCAGTAGTATCCCGGACAGGGGTGACCTGAACACTGAAGCTTTCTTT. Its protein product is CASSIPDRGDLNTEAFF.

This clonotype has a count of ten or more. V and J are TRBV7-9 and TRBJ2-7; D uncertain. In germline, CDR1 is SEHNR, CDR2 FQNEAQ (reference sequence). This CDR3 is built from 13 residues. V lost 5 bases, J lost 5 bases, and 13 bases lay in between. CDR3 coding DNA: TGTGCCAGCAGCCGGCCTGGGTACCACGAGCAGTACTTC. Protein: CASSRPGYHEQYF.

At least ten counts were recorded for this clonotype. This chain connects TRBV12-3 or TRBV12-4 to TRBJ1-5; 12 nucleotides match TRBD1. V trimming: 6 bases; J trimming: 6 bases; junction bases outside the gene matches: 18. The CDR3 contains 19 residues. The CDR3 is CASSQGGGTGGLIRQPQHF. Here the CDR3 DNA reads TGTGCCAGCAGCCAAGGGGGGGGGACAGGGGGCCTAATTCGTCAGCCCCAGCATTTT.

This CDR3 is CASSEDHSNQPQYF. CDR3 nucleotides: TGCGCCAGCAGTGAGGATCATAGCAATCAGCCCCAGTATTTT. This chain connects TRBV10-2 to TRBJ1-5; D is uncertain. The J call is in doubt because the DNA end fits TRBJ2-3 better. This CDR3 has 14 amino acids. The germline CDR1 and CDR2 sequences are WSHSY and SAAADI.

This clonotype was found a few times. This is likely a read error, given that the CDR3 carries no conserved phenylalanine or tryptophan at its end. The limits of the CDR3 on the DNA are not certain, so only TCRdb's listed CDR3 is given. The V gene is TRBV24-1, the J gene TRBJ2-5. The V gene's germline CDR1 is KGHDR and CDR2 SFDVKD. The CDR3 is 8 residues long, counting both termini. The CDR3 is CATSDTPQ.

In this sample, this clonotype turned up a few times. The genes are TRBV9 and TRBJ1-2, with D uncertain. The CDR3 loop spans 14 amino acids. Trimming took off 3 bases at V and 8 bases at J, with 17 bases between the two ends. CDR1 is SGDLS, CDR2 YYNGEE, per germline. CDR3 in DNA: TGTGCCAGCAGCGAGACCCCGGGTGAGGGAGGCTACACCTTC. This encodes CASSETPGEGGYTF.